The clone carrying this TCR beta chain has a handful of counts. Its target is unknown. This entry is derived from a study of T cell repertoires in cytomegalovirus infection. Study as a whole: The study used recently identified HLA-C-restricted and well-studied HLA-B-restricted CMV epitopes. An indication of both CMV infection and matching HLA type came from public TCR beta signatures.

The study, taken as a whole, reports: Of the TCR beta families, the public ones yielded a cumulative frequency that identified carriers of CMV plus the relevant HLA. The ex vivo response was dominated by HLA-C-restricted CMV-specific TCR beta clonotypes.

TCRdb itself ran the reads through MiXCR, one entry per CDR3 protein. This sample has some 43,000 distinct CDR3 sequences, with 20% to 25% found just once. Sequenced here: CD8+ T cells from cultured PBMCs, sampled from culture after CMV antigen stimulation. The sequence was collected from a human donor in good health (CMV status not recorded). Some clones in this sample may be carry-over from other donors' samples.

DNA for the CDR3: TGTGCCATCAGTGGGACCTATGGGCGCGCAGATACGCAGTATTTT. Its translation: CAISGTYGRADTQYF. This rearrangement joins TRBV10-3 to TRBJ2-3; no clear D. This CDR3 comprises 15 residues. The germline V gene encodes CDR1 ENHRY and CDR2 SYGVKD. V lost 4 bases to trimming and J lost 4 bases, with 15 bases between them.